This TCR beta chain was recovered during a study of OX40 agonist ivuxolimab in advanced cancers. Whole-study context: Cancers in dose escalation were hepatocellular, melanoma, renal cell and head and neck.

Findings and limits, study-wide: The CD4+ and CD8+ T cells in the blood had expanded clonally by week 6 at 0.1 to 3.0 mg/kg.

Concerning this clone itself: Antigen specificity is unknown.

The protocol was immunoSEQ multiplex PCR, while the TCRdb copy is restricted to in-frame clones and leaves out a portion. The sample lists fewer than 85,000 clones, roughly 85% occurring once. CDR3 length equals 16 residues. V lost 6 bases to trimming and J lost 7 bases; unmatched junction nucleotides: 7. Germline values: CDR1 SNHLY, CDR2 FYNNEI. Source: CD4+ or CD8+ T cells sorted from blood, taken in a trial of the OX40 agonist ivuxolimab. The V call is TRBV2, the J call TRBJ2-1; 15 bases map to TRBD2. The TCR sequence derives from an adult with an advanced solid tumor such as melanoma, head and neck, liver or kidney cancer. The CDR3 DNA reads as TGTGCCAGCAGGGCCGGACTAGCGGGGGGGAGAAATGAGCAGTTCTTC. Translated: CASRAGLAGGRNEQFF.